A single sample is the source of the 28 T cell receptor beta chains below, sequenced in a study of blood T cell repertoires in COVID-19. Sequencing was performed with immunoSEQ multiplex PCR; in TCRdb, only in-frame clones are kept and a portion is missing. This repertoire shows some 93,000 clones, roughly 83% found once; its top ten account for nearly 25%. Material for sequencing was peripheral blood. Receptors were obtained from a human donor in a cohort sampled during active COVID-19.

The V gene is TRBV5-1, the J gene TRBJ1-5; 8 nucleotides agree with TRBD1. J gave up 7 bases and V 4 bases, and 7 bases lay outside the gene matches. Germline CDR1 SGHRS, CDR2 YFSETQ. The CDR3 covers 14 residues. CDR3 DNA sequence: TGCGCCAGCAGCCCCGGACAGGGAGACCAGCCCCAGCATTTT. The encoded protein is CASSPGQGDQPQHF. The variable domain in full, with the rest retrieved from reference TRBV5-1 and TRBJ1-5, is KAGVTQTPRYLIKTRGQQVTLSCSPISGHRSVSWYQQTPGQGLQFLFEYFSETQRNKGNFPGRFSGRQFSNSRSEMNVSTLELGDSALYLCASSPGQGDQPQHFGDGTRLSIL.

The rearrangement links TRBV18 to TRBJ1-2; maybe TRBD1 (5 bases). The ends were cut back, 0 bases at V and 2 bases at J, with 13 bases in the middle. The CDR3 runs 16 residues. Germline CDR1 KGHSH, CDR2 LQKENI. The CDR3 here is CASSPPGQGWNYGYTF. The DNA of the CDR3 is TGTGCCAGCTCACCACCAGGGCAGGGATGGAACTATGGCTACACCTTC.

For the CDR3, the DNA is TGTGCCAGCAGCCAAGATAGGACAGCCCCCCCTGAGAACACCGGGGAGCTGTTTTTT. It is translated as CASSQDRTAPPENTGELFF. The rearrangement uses TRBV4-2 and TRBJ2-2, with D maybe TRBD1 (6 bases). Germline lookup yields CDR1 LGHNA and CDR2 YNFKEQ. V shed 0 bases and J shed 1 base, with 18 bases lying between them. CDR3 length equals 19 residues.

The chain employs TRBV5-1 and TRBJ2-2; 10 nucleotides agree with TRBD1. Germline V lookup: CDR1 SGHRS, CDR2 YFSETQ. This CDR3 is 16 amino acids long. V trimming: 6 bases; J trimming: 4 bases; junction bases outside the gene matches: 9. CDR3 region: CASTQTGTGVTGELFF. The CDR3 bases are TGCGCCAGCACCCAAACCGGGACAGGGGTCACCGGGGAGCTGTTTTTT. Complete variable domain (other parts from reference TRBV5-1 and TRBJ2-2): KAGVTQTPRYLIKTRGQQVTLSCSPISGHRSVSWYQQTPGQGLQFLFEYFSETQRNKGNFPGRFSGRQFSNSRSEMNVSTLELGDSALYLCASTQTGTGVTGELFFGEGSRLTVL.

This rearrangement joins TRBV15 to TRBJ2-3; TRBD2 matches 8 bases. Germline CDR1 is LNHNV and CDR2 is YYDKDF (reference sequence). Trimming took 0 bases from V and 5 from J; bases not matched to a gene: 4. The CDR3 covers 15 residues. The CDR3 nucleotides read TGTGCCACCAGCAGAGAGGGGCGGGAGGAAGATACGCAGTATTTT. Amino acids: CATSREGREEDTQYF.

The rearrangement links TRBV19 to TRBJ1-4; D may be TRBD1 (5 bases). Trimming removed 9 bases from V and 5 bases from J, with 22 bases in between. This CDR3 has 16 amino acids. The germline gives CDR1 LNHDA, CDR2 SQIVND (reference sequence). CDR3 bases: TGTGCCAGCACCTCGGGGGTGGCGGTGGAGAATGAAAAACTGTTTTTT. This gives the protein CASTSGVAVENEKLFF.

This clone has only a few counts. The CDR3 sequence: CAWSTGQRFEQFF. The CDR3 bases are TGTGCCTGGAGTACGGGACAGCGCTTCGAGCAGTTCTTC. The V call is TRBV30, the J call TRBJ2-1; TRBD1 aligns across 7 bases. V dropped 2 bases and J dropped 10; count of bases not matched to a gene: 8. The CDR3 has 13 amino acids. CDR1 and CDR2 (germline): GTSNPN, SVGIG (reference sequence).

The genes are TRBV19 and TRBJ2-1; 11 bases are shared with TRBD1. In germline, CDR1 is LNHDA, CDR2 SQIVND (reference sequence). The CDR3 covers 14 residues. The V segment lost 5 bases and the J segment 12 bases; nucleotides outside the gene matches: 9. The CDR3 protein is CASSPRDRGEGQFF. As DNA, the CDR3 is TGTGCCAGTAGTCCAAGGGACAGGGGGGAAGGGCAGTTCTTC. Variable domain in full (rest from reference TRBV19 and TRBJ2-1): DGGITQSPKYLFRKEGQNVTLSCEQNLNHDAMYWYRQDPGQGLRLIYYSQIVNDFQKGDIAEGYSVSREKKESFPLTVTSAQKNPTAFYLCASSPRDRGEGQFFGPGTRLTVL.

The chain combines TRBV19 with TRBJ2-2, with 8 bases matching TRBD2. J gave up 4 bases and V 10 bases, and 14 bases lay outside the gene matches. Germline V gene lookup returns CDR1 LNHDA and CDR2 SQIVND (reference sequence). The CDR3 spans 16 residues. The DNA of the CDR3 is TGTGCCACTACCCCCCGAGCGGGAGAGATCACCGGGGAGCTGTTTTTT. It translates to CATTPRAGEITGELFF.

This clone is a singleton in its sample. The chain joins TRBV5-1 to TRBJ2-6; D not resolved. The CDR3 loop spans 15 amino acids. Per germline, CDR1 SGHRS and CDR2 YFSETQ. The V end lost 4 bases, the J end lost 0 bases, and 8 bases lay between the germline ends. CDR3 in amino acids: CASSGDASGANVLTF. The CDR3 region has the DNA TGCGCCAGCAGCGGAGACGCCTCTGGGGCCAACGTCCTGACTTTC.

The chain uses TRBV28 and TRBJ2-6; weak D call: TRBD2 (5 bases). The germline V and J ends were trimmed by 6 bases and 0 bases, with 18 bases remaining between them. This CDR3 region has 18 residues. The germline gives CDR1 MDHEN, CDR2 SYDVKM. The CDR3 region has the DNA TGTGCCAGCAGCTCCCCGAGCGGACCACACTCTGGGGCCAACGTCCTGACTTTC. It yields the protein CASSSPSGPHSGANVLTF.

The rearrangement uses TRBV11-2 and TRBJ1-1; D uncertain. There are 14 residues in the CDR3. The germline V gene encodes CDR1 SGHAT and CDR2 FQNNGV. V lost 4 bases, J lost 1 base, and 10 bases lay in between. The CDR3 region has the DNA TGTGCCAGCAGCTCCTGGACTGAGAACACTGAAGCTTTCTTT. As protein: CASSSWTENTEAFF. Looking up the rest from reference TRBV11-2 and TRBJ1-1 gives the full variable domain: EAGVAQSPRYKIIEKRQSVAFWCNPISGHATLYWYQQILGQGPKLLIQFQNNGVVDDSQLPKDRFSAERLKGVDSTLKIQPAKLEDSAVYLCASSSWTENTEAFFGQGTRLTVV.

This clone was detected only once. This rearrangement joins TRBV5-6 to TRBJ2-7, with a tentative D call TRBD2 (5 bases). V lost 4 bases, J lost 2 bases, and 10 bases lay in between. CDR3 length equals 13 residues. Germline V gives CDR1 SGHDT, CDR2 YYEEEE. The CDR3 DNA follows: TGTGCCAGCAGCCTAAGCGGCACCTACGAGCAGTACTTC. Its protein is CASSLSGTYEQYF. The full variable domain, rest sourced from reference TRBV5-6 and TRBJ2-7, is DAGVTQSPTHLIKTRGQQVTLRCSPKSGHDTVSWYQQALGQGPQFIFQYYEEEERQRGNFPDRFSGHQFPNYSSELNVNALLLGDSALYLCASSLSGTYEQYFGPGTRLTVT.

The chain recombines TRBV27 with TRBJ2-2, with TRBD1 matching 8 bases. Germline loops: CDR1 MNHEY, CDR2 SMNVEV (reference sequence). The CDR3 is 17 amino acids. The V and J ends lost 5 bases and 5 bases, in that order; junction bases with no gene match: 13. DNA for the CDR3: TGTGCCAGCAGTCACCGGGACAGGACTCGGGGGACCGGGGAGCTGTTTTTT. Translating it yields CASSHRDRTRGTGELFF.

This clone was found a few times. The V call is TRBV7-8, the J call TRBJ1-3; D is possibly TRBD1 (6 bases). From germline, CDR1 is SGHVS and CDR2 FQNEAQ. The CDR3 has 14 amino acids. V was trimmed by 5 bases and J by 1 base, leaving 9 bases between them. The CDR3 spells CASSRRGSGNTIYF. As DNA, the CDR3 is TGTGCCAGCAGCCGTAGGGGGTCTGGAAACACCATATATTTT.

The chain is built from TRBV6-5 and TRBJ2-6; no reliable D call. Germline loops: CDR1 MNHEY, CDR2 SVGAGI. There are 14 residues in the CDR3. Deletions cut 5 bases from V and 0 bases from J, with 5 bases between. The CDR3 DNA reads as TGTGCCAGCAGTCCCCACTCTGGGGCCAACGTCCTGACTTTC. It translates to CASSPHSGANVLTF.

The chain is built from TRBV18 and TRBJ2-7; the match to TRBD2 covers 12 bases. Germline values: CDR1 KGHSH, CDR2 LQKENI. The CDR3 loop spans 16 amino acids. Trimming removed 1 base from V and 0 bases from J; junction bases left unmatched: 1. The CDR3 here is CASSPRTSGNSYEQYF. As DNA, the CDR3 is TGTGCCAGCTCACCACGGACTAGCGGGAACTCCTACGAGCAGTACTTC.

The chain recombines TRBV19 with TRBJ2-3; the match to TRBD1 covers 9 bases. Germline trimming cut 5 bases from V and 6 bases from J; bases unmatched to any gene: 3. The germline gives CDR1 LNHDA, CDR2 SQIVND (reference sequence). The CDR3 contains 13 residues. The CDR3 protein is CASSAGTGDTQYF. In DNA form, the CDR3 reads TGTGCCAGTAGTGCAGGGACAGGGGATACGCAGTATTTT.

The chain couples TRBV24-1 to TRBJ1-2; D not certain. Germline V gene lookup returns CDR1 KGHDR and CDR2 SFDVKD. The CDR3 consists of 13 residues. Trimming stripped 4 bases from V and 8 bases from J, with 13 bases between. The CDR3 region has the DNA TGTGCCACCAGTGAAGGAAGAGGCGGGGGCTACACCTTC. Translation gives CATSEGRGGGYTF.

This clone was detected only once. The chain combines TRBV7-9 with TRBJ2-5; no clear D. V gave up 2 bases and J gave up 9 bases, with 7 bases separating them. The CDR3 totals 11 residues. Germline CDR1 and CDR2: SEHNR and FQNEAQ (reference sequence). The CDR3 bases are TGTGCCAGCAGCTTATTATCGGCCCAGTACTTC. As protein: CASSLLSAQYF.

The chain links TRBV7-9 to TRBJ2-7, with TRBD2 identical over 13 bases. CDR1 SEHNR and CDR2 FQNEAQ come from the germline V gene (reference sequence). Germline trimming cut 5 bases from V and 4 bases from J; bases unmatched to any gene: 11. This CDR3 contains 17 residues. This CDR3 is CASSPGLAGENGYEQYF. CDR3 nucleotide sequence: TGTGCCAGCAGCCCAGGACTAGCGGGAGAAAACGGGTACGAGCAGTACTTC.

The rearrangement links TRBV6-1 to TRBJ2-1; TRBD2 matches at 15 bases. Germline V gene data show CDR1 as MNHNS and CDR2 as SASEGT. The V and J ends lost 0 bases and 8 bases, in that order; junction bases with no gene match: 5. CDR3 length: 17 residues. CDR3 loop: CASSEAGLAGGQDEQFF. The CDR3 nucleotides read TGTGCCAGCAGTGAAGCCGGACTAGCGGGAGGGCAGGATGAGCAGTTCTTC.

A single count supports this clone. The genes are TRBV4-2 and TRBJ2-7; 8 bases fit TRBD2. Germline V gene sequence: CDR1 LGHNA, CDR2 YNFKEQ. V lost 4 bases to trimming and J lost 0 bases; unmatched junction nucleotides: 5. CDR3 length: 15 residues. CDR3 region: CASSLAGTASYEQYF. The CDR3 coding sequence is TGTGCCAGCAGCCTAGCGGGAACTGCCTCCTACGAGCAGTACTTC.

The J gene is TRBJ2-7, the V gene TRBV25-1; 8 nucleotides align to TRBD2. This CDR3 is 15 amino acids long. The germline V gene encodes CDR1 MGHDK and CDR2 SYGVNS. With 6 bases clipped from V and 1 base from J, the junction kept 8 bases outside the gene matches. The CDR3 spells CASRGKASGSYEQYF. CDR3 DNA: TGTGCCAGCAGAGGTAAGGCTAGCGGGTCCTACGAGCAGTACTTC.

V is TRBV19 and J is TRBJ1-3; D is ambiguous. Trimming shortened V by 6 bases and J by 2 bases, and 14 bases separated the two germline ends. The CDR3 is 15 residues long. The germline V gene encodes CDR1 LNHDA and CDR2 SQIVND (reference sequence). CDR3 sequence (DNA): TGTGCCAGTAGGATGGAGGATATCGCTGGAAACACCATATATTTT. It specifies CASRMEDIAGNTIYF.

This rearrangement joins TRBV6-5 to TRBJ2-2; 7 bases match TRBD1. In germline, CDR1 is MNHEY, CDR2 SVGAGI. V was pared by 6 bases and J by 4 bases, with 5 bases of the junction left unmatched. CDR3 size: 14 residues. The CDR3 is CASSHGQATGELFF. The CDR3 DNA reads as TGTGCCAGCAGCCATGGACAGGCCACCGGGGAGCTGTTTTTT.

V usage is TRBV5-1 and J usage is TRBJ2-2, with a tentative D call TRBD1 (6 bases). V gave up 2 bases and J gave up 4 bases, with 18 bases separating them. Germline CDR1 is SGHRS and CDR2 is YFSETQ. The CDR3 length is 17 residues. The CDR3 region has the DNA TGCGCCAGCAGCTTTAAACAGGGTGCCTCGGGCACCGGGGAGCTGTTTTTT. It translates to CASSFKQGASGTGELFF. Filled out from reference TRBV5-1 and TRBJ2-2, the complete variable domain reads KAGVTQTPRYLIKTRGQQVTLSCSPISGHRSVSWYQQTPGQGLQFLFEYFSETQRNKGNFPGRFSGRQFSNSRSEMNVSTLELGDSALYLCASSFKQGASGTGELFFGEGSRLTVL.

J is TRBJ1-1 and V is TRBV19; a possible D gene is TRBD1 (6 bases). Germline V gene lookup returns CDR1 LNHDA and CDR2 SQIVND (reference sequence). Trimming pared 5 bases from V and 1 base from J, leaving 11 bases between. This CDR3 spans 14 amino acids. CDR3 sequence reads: CASSLRQENTEAFF. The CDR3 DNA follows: TGTGCCAGTAGTTTACGACAGGAGAACACTGAAGCTTTCTTT.